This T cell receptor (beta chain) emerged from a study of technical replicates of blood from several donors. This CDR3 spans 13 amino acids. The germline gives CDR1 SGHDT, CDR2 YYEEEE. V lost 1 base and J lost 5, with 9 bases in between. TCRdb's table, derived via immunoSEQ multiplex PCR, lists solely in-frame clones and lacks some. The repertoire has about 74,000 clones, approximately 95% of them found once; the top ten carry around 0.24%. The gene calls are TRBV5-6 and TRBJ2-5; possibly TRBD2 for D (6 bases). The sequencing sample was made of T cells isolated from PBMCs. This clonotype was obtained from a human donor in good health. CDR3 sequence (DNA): TGTGCCAGCAGCTTGTGGGGGGATGAGACCCAGTACTTC. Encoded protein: CASSLWGDETQYF. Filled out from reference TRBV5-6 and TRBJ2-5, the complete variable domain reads DAGVTQSPTHLIKTRGQQVTLRCSPKSGHDTVSWYQQALGQGPQFIFQYYEEEERQRGNFPDRFSGHQFPNYSSELNVNALLLGDSALYLCASSLWGDETQYFGPGTRLLVL.